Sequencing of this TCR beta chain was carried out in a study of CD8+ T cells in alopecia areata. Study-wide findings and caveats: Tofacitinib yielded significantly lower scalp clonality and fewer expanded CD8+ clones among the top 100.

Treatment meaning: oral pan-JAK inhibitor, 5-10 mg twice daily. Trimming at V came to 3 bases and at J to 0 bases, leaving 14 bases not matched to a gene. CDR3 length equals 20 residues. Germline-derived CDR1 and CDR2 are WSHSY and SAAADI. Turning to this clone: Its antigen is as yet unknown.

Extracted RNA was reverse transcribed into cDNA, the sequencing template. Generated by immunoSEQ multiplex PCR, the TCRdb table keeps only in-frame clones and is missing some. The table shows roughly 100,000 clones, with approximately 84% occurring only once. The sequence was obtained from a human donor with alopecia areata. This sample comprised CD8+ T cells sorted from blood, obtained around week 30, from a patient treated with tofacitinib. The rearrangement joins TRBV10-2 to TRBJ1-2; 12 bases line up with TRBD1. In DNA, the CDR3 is TGCGCCAGCAGTGATTCGCCGGGACAGGGGGCCTCATTAGCTAACTATGGCTACACCTTC. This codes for CASSDSPGQGASLANYGYTF.